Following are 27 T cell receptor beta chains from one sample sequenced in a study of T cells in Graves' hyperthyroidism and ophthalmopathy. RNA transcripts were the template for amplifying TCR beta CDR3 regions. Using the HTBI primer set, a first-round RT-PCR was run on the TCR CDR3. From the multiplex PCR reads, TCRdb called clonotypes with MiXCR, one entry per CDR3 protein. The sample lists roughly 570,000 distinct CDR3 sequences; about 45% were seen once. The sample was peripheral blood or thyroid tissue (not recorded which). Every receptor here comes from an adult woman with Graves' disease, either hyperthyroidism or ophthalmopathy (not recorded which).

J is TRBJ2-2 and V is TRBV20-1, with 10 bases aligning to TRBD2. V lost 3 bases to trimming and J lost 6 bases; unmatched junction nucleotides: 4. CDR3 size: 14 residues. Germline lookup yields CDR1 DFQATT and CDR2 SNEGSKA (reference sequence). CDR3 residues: CSASILAGAGELFF. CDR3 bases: TGCAGTGCTAGCATCCTAGCGGGAGCCGGGGAGCTGTTTTTT.

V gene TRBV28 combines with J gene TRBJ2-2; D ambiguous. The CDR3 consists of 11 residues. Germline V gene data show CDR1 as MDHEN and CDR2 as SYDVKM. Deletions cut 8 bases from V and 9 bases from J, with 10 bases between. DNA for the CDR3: TGTGCCAGCCTAAAGTCATGGGAGCTGTTTTTT. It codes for CASLKSWELFF.

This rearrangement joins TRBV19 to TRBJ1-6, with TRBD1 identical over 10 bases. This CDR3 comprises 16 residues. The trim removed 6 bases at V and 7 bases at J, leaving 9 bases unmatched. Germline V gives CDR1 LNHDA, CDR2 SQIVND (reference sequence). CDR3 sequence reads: CASRPGDRGRNSPLHF. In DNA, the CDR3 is TGTGCCAGTAGACCGGGGGACAGGGGTCGGAATTCACCCCTCCACTTT.

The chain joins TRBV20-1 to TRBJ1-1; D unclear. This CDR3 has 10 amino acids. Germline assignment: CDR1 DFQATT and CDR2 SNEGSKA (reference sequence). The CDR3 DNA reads TGCAGGGAGCTGAACACTGAAGCTTTCTTT. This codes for CRELNTEAFF.

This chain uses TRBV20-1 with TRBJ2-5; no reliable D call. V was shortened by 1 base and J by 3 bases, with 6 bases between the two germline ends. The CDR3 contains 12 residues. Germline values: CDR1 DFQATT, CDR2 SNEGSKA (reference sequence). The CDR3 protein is CSARVAKETQYF. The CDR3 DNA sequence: TGCAGTGCTAGAGTGGCCAAAGAGACCCAGTACTTC.

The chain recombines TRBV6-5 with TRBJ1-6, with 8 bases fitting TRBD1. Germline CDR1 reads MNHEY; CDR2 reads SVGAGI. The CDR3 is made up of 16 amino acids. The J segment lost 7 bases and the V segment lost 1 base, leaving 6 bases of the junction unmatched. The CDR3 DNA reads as TGTGCCAGCAGTTACTGTCTGGACAGGGACAATTCACCCCTCCACTTT. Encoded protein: CASSYCLDRDNSPLHF.

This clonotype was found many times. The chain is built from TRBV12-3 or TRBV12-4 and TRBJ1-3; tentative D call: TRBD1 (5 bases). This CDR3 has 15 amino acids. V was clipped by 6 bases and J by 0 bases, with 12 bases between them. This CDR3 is CASRYRSNSGNTIYF. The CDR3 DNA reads TGTGCCAGCAGATACAGGAGTAACTCTGGAAACACCATATATTTT.

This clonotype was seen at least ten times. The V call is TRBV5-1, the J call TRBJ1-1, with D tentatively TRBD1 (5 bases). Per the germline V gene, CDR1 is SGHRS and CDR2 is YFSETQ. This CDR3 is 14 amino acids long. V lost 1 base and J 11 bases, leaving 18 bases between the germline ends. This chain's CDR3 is CASSLSRGDGAAFF. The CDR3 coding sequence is TGCGCCAGCAGCTTGAGTCGGGGGGATGGCGCCGCTTTCTTT.

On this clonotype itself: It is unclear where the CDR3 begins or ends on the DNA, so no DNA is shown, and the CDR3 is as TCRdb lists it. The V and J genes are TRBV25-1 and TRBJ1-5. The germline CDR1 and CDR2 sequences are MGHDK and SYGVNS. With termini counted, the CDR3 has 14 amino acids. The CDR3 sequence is CACSARGSGQPQHF.

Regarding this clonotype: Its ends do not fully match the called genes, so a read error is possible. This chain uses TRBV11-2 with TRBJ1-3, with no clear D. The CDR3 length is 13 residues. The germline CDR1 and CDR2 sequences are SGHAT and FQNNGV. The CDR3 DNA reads TGTGCCAGCAGCTCGATCTCTGGAAACACCATGTATTTT. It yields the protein CASSSISGNTMYF.

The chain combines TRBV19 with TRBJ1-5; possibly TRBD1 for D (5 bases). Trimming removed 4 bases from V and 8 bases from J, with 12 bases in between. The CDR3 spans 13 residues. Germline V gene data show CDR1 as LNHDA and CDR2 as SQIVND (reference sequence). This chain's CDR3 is CASSTPGSEPQHF. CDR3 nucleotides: TGTGCCAGTAGTACCCCAGGGAGTGAGCCCCAGCATTTT.

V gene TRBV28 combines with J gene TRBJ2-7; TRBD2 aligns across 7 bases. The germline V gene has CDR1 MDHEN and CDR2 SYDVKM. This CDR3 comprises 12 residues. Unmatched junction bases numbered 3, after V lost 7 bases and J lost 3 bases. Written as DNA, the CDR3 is TGTGCCAGCATGGTAGCGGGCTACGAGCAGTACTTC. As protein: CASMVAGYEQYF.

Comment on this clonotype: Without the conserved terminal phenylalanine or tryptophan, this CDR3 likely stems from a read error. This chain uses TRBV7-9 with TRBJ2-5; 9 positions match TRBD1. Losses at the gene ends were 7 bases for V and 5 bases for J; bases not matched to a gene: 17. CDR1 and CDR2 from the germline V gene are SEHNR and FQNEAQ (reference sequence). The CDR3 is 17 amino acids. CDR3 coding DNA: TGTGCCAGCAACAAATCCACCGGGACAGGGATTCGGGAGACCCAGTACATC. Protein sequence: CASNKSTGTGIRETQYI.

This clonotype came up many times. The CDR3 sequence: CATSDFPGQLNTGELFF. DNA of the CDR3: TGTGCCACCAGTGATTTTCCGGGACAGTTAAACACCGGGGAGCTGTTTTTT. The J gene is TRBJ2-2, the V gene TRBV24-1; 7 bases agree with TRBD1. V dropped 1 base and J dropped 2; count of bases not matched to a gene: 6. The CDR3 has 17 residues. In germline, CDR1 is KGHDR, CDR2 SFDVKD.

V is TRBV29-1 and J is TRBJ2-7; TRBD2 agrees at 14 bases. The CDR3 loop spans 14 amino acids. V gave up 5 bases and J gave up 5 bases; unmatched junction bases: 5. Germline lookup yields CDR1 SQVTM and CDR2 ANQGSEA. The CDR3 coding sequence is TGCAGCGTTCGGGGACTAGCGGGAGTAAACGAGCAGTACTTC. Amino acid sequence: CSVRGLAGVNEQYF.

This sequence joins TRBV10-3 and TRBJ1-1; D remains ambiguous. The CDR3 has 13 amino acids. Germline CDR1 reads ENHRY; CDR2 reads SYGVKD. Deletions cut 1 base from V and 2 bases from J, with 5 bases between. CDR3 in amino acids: CAISELENTEAFF. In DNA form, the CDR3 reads TGTGCCATCAGTGAGTTGGAAAACACTGAAGCTTTCTTT.

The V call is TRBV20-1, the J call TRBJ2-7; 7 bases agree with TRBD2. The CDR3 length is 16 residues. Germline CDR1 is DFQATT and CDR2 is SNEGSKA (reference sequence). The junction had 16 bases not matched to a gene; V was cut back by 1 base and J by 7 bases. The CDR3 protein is CSARVGRASGAQEQYF. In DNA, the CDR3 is TGCAGTGCTAGAGTCGGGCGGGCTAGCGGAGCCCAGGAGCAGTACTTC.

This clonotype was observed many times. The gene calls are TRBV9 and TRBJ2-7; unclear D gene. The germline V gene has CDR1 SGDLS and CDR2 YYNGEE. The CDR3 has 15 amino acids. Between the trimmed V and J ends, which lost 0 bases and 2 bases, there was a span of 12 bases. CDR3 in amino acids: CASSVGLGKTYEQYF. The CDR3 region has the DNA TGTGCCAGCAGCGTAGGCTTAGGCAAAACCTACGAGCAGTACTTC.

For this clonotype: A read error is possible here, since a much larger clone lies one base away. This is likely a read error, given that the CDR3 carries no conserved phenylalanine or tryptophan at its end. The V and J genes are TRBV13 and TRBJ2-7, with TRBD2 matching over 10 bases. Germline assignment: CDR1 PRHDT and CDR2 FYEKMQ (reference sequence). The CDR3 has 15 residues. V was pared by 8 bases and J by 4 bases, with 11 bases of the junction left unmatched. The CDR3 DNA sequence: TGTGCCAGCGGGCTAGCGGGAGTCGGGTTTTACGAGCAGTACCTC. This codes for CASGLAGVGFYEQYL.

CDR3 protein: CATSRGTGGGMSEKLFF. In DNA, the CDR3 is TGTGCCACCAGCAGAGGAACAGGAGGGGGTATGAGTGAAAAACTGTTTTTT. The chain employs TRBV15 and TRBJ1-4; D is possibly TRBD1 (6 bases). V was pared by 1 base and J by 7 bases, with 19 bases between. This CDR3 contains 17 residues. Germline V gives CDR1 LNHNV, CDR2 YYDKDF (reference sequence).

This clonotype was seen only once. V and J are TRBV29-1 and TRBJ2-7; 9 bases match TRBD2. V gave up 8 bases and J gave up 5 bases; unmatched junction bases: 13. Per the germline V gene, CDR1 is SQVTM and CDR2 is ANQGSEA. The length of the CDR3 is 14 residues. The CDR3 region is CSSGRVAGVHEQYF. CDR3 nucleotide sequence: TGCAGCTCCGGGAGGGTAGCGGGAGTTCACGAGCAGTACTTC.

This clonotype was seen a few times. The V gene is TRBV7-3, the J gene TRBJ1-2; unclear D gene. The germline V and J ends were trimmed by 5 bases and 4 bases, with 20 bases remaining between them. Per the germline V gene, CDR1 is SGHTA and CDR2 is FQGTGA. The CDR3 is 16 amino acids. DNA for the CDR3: TGTGCCAGCAGCGTACGATCAGCGGGCAGCCTCTATGGCTACACCTTC. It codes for CASSVRSAGSLYGYTF.

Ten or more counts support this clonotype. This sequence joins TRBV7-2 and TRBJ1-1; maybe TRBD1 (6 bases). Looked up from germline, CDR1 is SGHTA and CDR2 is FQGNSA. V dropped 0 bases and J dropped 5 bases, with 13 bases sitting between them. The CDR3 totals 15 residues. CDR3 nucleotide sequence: TGTGCCAGCAGCTTAGCTTCCAGGGGCGGAACTGAAGCTTTCTTT. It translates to CASSLASRGGTEAFF.

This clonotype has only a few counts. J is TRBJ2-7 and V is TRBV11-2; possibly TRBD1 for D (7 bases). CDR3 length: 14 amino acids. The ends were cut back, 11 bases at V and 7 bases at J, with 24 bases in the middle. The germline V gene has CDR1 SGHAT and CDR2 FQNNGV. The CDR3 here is CAWSVAGGGWEQYF. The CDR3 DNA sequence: TGTGCCTGGAGTGTAGCAGGGGGAGGATGGGAGCAGTACTTC.

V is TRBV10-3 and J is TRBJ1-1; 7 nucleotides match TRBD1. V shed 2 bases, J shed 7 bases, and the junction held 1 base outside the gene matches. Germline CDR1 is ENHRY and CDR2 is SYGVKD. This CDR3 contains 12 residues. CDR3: CAISEQGVEAFF. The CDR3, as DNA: TGTGCCATCAGTGAGCAGGGGGTTGAAGCTTTCTTT.

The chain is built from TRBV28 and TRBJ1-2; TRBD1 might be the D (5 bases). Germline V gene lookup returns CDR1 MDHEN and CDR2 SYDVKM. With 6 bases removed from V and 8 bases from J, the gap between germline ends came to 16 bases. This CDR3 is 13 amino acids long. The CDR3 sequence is CASRPRVSDGYTF. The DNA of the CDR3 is TGTGCCAGCAGGCCCAGGGTGTCTGACGGCTACACCTTC.

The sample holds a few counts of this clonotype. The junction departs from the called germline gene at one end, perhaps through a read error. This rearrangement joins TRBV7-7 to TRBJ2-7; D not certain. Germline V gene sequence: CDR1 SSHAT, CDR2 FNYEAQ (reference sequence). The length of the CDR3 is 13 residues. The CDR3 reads CASSKSRHDEQYF. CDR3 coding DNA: TGTGCTAGCAGCAAGAGCAGGCATGACGAGCAGTACTTC.